A selection of T cell receptor beta chains follows, all from one sample in a study of blood T cell repertoires in COVID-19. The repertoire was sequenced with immunoSEQ multiplex PCR; TCRdb's copy has only in-frame clones and lacks some. Seen here are about 46,000 clones, 84% observed once, and the top ten hold approximately 10%. Sample: peripheral blood. These receptors all stem from a man aged 60-69 years with acute or convalescent COVID-19. The CDR3 runs from the conserved cysteine through the conserved F or W. Each record gives: V gene, CDR3 protein.

v_gene: TRBV19; CDR3aa: CASSITTGLEGNTIYF
v_gene: TRBV5-4; CDR3aa: CASRPDSALNYGYTF
v_gene: TRBV24-1; CDR3aa: CATSDSDRSNQPQHF
v_gene: TRBV27; CDR3aa: CASSFLAGNTDTQYF
v_gene: TRBV2; CDR3aa: CASSEARRAMNTEAFF
v_gene: TRBV5-1; CDR3aa: CASTPAGANYGYTF
v_gene: TRBV28; CDR3aa: CASSLWWDRAIPLGYTF
v_gene: TRBV4-1; CDR3aa: CASSQEVEEGNYEQYF
v_gene: TRBV4-3; CDR3aa: CASSQAVGSGYEQYF
v_gene: TRBV28; CDR3aa: CASYTGSNNEQFF
v_gene: TRBV5-4; CDR3aa: CASSLGQRNTEAFF
v_gene: TRBV6-5; CDR3aa: CASSYTDPYYNSPLHF
v_gene: TRBV7-9; CDR3aa: CASSGSGGLYGYTF
v_gene: TRBV9; CDR3aa: CASSTAGGQETQYF
v_gene: TRBV2; CDR3aa: CASSDLAGRSYNEQFF
v_gene: TRBV2; CDR3aa: CASIRDRGLEQYF
v_gene: TRBV5-1; CDR3aa: CASSAGLNYGYTF
v_gene: TRBV19; CDR3aa: CASSSFMEETGRFRSYEQYF
v_gene: TRBV2; CDR3aa: CASRGGRPPLHF
v_gene: TRBV5-1; CDR3aa: CASSLADSLGNEQFF
v_gene: TRBV7-2; CDR3aa: CASSLHRGNYGYTF
v_gene: TRBV7-8; CDR3aa: CASSLAQGAGYTF
v_gene: TRBV11-3; CDR3aa: CASSLVCRIRGLANYGYTF
v_gene: TRBV2; CDR3aa: CASSLAGGFRQETQYF
v_gene: TRBV10-2; CDR3aa: CASRAGTGNTDTQYF
v_gene: TRBV7-2; CDR3aa: CASSPWDSNNSPLHF
v_gene: TRBV7-2; CDR3aa: CASSATGKVGQFF
v_gene: TRBV27; CDR3aa: CASSLSASGASEQFF
v_gene: TRBV2; CDR3aa: CAKPDTSGNTIYF
v_gene: TRBV4-2; CDR3aa: CASSLQNTEAFF
v_gene: TRBV19; CDR3aa: CASSKDRGLGTDTQYF
v_gene: TRBV2; CDR3aa: CASSLTGYGYTF
v_gene: TRBV19; CDR3aa: CASRVWASGGYEQFF
v_gene: TRBV29-1; CDR3aa: CSARTGLFYGYTF
v_gene: TRBV30; CDR3aa: CASFPGLANTGELFF
v_gene: TRBV30; CDR3aa: CAWSVLGAGGKDTQYF
v_gene: TRBV2; CDR3aa: CASSEQGYNQPQHF
v_gene: TRBV7-9; CDR3aa: CASSPAIGVNTEAFF
v_gene: TRBV19; CDR3aa: CASSPTSGGADEQFF
v_gene: TRBV6-1; CDR3aa: CASSERRGGLTSTDTQYF
v_gene: TRBV6-5; CDR3aa: CASSKDSYEQYF
v_gene: TRBV5-4; CDR3aa: CASSSGVGSAYEQYF
v_gene: TRBV5-1; CDR3aa: CASSFNSEKLFF
v_gene: TRBV28; CDR3aa: CASSSLVTSGVNEQFF
v_gene: TRBV2; CDR3aa: CASSVQGSPNEKLFF
v_gene: TRBV30; CDR3aa: CAWSRNGDYSPLHF
v_gene: TRBV29-1; CDR3aa: CSVEGLAEAFF